This is a list of T cell receptor beta chains from one sample in a study of T cells after yellow fever vaccination. MiXCR, applied by TCRdb to the 5' RACE reads, yields one record per CDR3 protein. The sample contains about 75,000 distinct CDR3 sequences, about 7.2% of which appear only once. Sequences were derived from CD8+ T cells sorted from PBMCs, sampled 10 days after the first yellow fever vaccination. These receptors were obtained from a man younger than 35 who received the YFV17D yellow fever vaccine. CDR3s include the opening cysteine and the closing phenylalanine or tryptophan. D genes are given only for firm matches. Expanded clones are given a class, and other clones once, few, many or no size at all.

CDR3nt | CDR3aa | d_gene | v_gene | abundance | j_gene
TGCGCCAGCCAGGGTTTATCCTCCTACGAGCAGTACTTC | CASQGLSSYEQYF | . | TRBV10-1 | . | TRBJ2-7
TGTGCCAGTAGACAAAGGTCGTTAGATAGCAATCAGCCCCAGCATTTT | CASRQRSLDSNQPQHF | . | TRBV19 | many | TRBJ1-5
TGCAGCGTTGAAGATCGGGACAGGGGGCGCAGGGGCTATGGCTACACCTTC | CSVEDRDRGRRGYGYTF | TRBD1 | TRBV29-1 | many | TRBJ1-2
TGCAGTGCTAGATCACGACAGATACTTAATGAAAAACTGTTTTTT | CSARSRQILNEKLFF | . | TRBV20-1 | many | TRBJ1-4
TGTGCCAGCAGCTTAGGTATCCAGGGGGATGGCTACACCTTC | CASSLGIQGDGYTF | TRBD1 | TRBV7-2 | . | TRBJ1-2
TGTGCCAGCAGTTACTCCTGGTCGGTGGGAGAGACCCAGTACTTC | CASSYSWSVGETQYF | . | TRBV6-5 | few | TRBJ2-5
TGCAGCGCCGATGATGGGGCAGATACGCAGTATTTT | CSADDGADTQYF | . | TRBV29-1 | many | TRBJ2-3
TGTGCCAGCAGCGTCAGGGTAGCGGGCACAGATACGCAGTATTTT | CASSVRVAGTDTQYF | . | TRBV9 | many | TRBJ2-3
TGTGCCAGCAGTTACTCGCGGGGTCAGGATACGCAGTATTTT | CASSYSRGQDTQYF | . | TRBV6-5 | . | TRBJ2-3
TGTGCCAGTAGTATAGGAGGCGGGGGGGCTTACAATGAGCAGTTCTTC | CASSIGGGGAYNEQFF | TRBD2 | TRBV19 | once | TRBJ2-1
TGCGCCAGCACCCTAGGGGGGGCAGGGGGCGACGAAGCTTTCTTT | CASTLGGAGGDEAFF | TRBD1 | TRBV5-1 | many | TRBJ1-1
TGTGCCAGCAGCATACTAGCGGGGGGAAGCACAGATACGCAGTATTTT | CASSILAGGSTDTQYF | TRBD2 | TRBV7-8 | many | TRBJ2-3
TGTGCCAGCAGCGGGAGGGGACATAATGAAAAACTGTTTTTT | CASSGRGHNEKLFF | . | TRBV7-9 | many | TRBJ1-4
TGTGCCAGTTCCTCCTTACTAGCGGGGGGGAGCTCCTACAATGAGCAGTTCTTC | CASSSLLAGGSSYNEQFF | TRBD2 | TRBV11-1 | few | TRBJ2-1
TGTGCTAGTGGTTTGACAGGGGTAGATACGCAGTATTTT | CASGLTGVDTQYF | TRBD1 | TRBV12-5 | . | TRBJ2-3
TGTGCCAGCAGTCTACTAGCGGGGGGGCCGCATACGCAGTATTTT | CASSLLAGGPHTQYF | TRBD2 | TRBV12-3/TRBV12-4 | . | TRBJ2-3
TGTGCCATCAGTAAACCCGGGACAAAGGACGAGACCCAGTACTTC | CAISKPGTKDETQYF | . | TRBV10-3 | many | TRBJ2-5
TGTGCCAGCAGGGGGGACAGGGGGCGTTACAATGAGCAGTTCTTC | CASRGDRGRYNEQFF | TRBD1 | TRBV6-1 | few | TRBJ2-1
TGCGCCAGCAGCGGGGAAAGCGCAGATACGCAGTATTTT | CASSGESADTQYF | . | TRBV5-1 | many | TRBJ2-3
TGTGCCAGCAGCTTGGGGTCGGAGCCCCAGCATTTT | CASSLGSEPQHF | . | TRBV5-5 | few | TRBJ1-5
TGTGCCAGCAGCTTAACTGGGTCGGTCTACAATGAGCAGTTCTTC | CASSLTGSVYNEQFF | . | TRBV7-2 | . | TRBJ2-1
TGTGCCACCAGCCCTCGACGGCCTCATGGCTACACCTTC | CATSPRRPHGYTF | . | TRBV15 | many | TRBJ1-2
TGTGCCAGCAGCGTAGCTGGACAGGGCAATCAGCCCCAGCATTTT | CASSVAGQGNQPQHF | TRBD1 | TRBV9 | many | TRBJ1-5
TGTGCCACGGCGCGGGACAGGACTCCGGTAGATGAGCAGTTCTTC | CATARDRTPVDEQFF | TRBD1 | TRBV15 | . | TRBJ2-1
TGCAGTGCTATGGGACACCAGAATCAGCCCCAGCATTTT | CSAMGHQNQPQHF | . | TRBV20-1 | many | TRBJ1-5
TGCGCCAGCAGCCACCGGGGGGAGACTGAAGCTTTCTTT | CASSHRGETEAFF | . | TRBV4-1 | . | TRBJ1-1
TGTGCCAGCAGTAACGGTAATCAGCCCCAGCATTTT | CASSNGNQPQHF | . | TRBV7-9 | many | TRBJ1-5
TGTGCCACCCAACAGGGATACAACACTGAAGCTTTCTTT | CATQQGYNTEAFF | . | TRBV24-1 | many | TRBJ1-1
TGTGCCAGCAGAATCGGTGTGGCTCTCTCCTACAATGAGCAGTTCTTC | CASRIGVALSYNEQFF | . | TRBV27 | many | TRBJ2-1
TGTGCCAGCAGCACCGACAGGGGCGTAGGTGAAAAACTGTTTTTT | CASSTDRGVGEKLFF | TRBD1 | TRBV5-4 | few | TRBJ1-4
TGTGCCAGTAGTCTCGGACAGGGTATGAACACTGAAGCTTTCTTT | CASSLGQGMNTEAFF | TRBD1 | TRBV19 | few | TRBJ1-1
TGTGCCAGCAGCTTGTACAGTCCGAGCTCCTACGAGCAGTACTTC | CASSLYSPSSYEQYF | . | TRBV11-2 | . | TRBJ2-7
TGTGCCAGCTCACTGGTATCCGGGACAGACGACGGGGAGCTGTTTTTT | CASSLVSGTDDGELFF | TRBD1 | TRBV18 | . | TRBJ2-2
TGTGCTAGTGGTTTGGACACCGGGACAGGGTTCTCCTACGAGCAGTACTTC | CASGLDTGTGFSYEQYF | TRBD1 | TRBV12-5 | . | TRBJ2-7
TGCAGTGCTAGATTCAAGGGGGGCCCCTACAATGAGCAGTTCTTC | CSARFKGGPYNEQFF | . | TRBV20-1 | many | TRBJ2-1
TGTGCCAGCAGCGGACAGGGGATTAATCAGCCCCAGCATTTT | CASSGQGINQPQHF | TRBD1 | TRBV12-3/TRBV12-4 | . | TRBJ1-5
TGTGCCAGCAGTTACGGGTCAGTGGCCACCTACGAGCAGTACTTC | CASSYGSVATYEQYF | . | TRBV6-5 | . | TRBJ2-7
TGTGCCAGCAGCCAAGATCGAGGGGGACTAGTGACGTTCCGAGAGACCCAGTACTTC | CASSQDRGGLVTFRETQYF | TRBD2 | TRBV3-1 | . | TRBJ2-5
TGTGCCATCAGTGGGCGGGGCCCGAACACCGGGGAGCTGTTTTTT | CAISGRGPNTGELFF | . | TRBV10-3 | few | TRBJ2-2
TGTGCCAGCAGTCTCCTTCGACAGCAAGAGACCCAGTACTTC | CASSLLRQQETQYF | . | TRBV6-8 | many | TRBJ2-5
TGCGCCAGCAGCCAAGTGCTAGCGGGGGGGATCCAACCTGTGGATGAGCAGTTCTTC | CASSQVLAGGIQPVDEQFF | TRBD2 | TRBV4-1 | few | TRBJ2-1
TGTGCCACCAGTGATTCACAGGGGGGCAACCAAGAGACCCAGTACTTC | CATSDSQGGNQETQYF | TRBD1 | TRBV24-1 | . | TRBJ2-5
TGTGCCAGCAGCAAAGGACTGTGTTGGTCCTACAATGAGCAGTTCTTC | CASSKGLCWSYNEQFF | . | TRBV21-1 | few | TRBJ2-1
TGTGCCAGCTCACCCTGGACAGAGCGGGAGACCCAGTACTTC | CASSPWTERETQYF | . | TRBV18 | few | TRBJ2-5
TGTGCCAGCAGTACCGGGACCTCCATCTTTCAGTACTTC | CASSTGTSIFQYF | . | TRBV5-6 | few | TRBJ2-4
TGCGCCAGCAGCCAAGATAGTCTGAGGGCCGGCGGCTATGGCTACACCTTC | CASSQDSLRAGGYGYTF | . | TRBV4-1 | many | TRBJ1-2
TGTGCCACCAGCAGAGATTGGCTAGCGGGGGGGCAAGAGACCCAGTACTTC | CATSRDWLAGGQETQYF | TRBD2 | TRBV15 | many | TRBJ2-5
TGTGCCAGCAGCTCCTTAGCCGAAGGGTATGATGAAGCTTTCTTT | CASSSLAEGYDEAFF | . | TRBV5-6 | . | TRBJ1-1